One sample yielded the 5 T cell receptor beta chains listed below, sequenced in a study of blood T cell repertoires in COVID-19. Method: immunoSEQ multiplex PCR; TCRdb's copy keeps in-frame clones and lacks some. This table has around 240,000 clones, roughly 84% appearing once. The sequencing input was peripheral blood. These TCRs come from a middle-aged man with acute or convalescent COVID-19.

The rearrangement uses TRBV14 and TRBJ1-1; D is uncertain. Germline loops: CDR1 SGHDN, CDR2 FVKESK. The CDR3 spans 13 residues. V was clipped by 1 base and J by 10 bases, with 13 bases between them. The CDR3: CASSQVLKEAAFF. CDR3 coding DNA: TGTGCCAGCAGCCAAGTTTTGAAGGAGGCAGCTTTCTTT. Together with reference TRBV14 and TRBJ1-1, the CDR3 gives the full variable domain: EAGVTQFPSHSVIEKGQTVTLRCDPISGHDNLYWYRRVMGKEIKFLLHFVKESKQDESGMPNNRFLAERTGGTYSTLKVQPAELEDSGVYFCASSQVLKEAAFFGQGTRLTVV.

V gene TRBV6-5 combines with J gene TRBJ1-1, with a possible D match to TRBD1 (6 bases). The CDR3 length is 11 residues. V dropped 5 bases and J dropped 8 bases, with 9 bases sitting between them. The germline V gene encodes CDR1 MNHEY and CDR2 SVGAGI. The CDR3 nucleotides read TGTGCCAGCAGTCTCACAGGGGAAGCTTTCTTT. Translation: CASSLTGEAFF.

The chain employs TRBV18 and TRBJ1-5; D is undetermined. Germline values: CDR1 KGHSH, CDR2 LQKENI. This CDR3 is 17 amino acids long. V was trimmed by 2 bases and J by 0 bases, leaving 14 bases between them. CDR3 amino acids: CASSPVSQTSSNQPQHF. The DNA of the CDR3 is TGTGCCAGCTCACCAGTGTCGCAGACTAGTAGCAATCAGCCCCAGCATTTT.

The CDR3, as DNA: TGTGCCAGCAGCCCGGACAGGGACACCGGGGAGCTGTTTTTT. This encodes CASSPDRDTGELFF. The chain links TRBV7-2 to TRBJ2-2, with 8 nucleotides matching TRBD1. CDR3 length: 14 amino acids. V lost 5 bases, J lost 3 bases, and 2 bases stayed unmatched. The germline V gene has CDR1 SGHTA and CDR2 FQGNSA.

In DNA, the CDR3 is TGTGCCAGCAGCTTGAGCCTCGGCTATGGCTACACCTTC. This encodes CASSLSLGYGYTF. The V call is TRBV7-6, the J call TRBJ1-2; D unclear. Germline V gene sequence: CDR1 SGHVS, CDR2 FNYEAQ. The CDR3 totals 13 residues. Trimming shortened V by 3 bases and J by 4 bases, and 9 bases separated the two germline ends.